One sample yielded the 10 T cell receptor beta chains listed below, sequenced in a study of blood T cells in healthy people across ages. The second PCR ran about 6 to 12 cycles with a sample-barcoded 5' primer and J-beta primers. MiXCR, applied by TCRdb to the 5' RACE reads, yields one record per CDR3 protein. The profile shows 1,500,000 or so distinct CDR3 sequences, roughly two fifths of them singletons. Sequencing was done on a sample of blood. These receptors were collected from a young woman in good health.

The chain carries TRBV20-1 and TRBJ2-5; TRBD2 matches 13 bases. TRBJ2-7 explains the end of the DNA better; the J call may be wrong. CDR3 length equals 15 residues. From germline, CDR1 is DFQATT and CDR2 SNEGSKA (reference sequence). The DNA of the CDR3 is TGCAGTGTCCCTACCCAGACTAGCGGGGGGTTCGAGCAGTACTTC. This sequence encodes CSVPTQTSGGFEQYF.

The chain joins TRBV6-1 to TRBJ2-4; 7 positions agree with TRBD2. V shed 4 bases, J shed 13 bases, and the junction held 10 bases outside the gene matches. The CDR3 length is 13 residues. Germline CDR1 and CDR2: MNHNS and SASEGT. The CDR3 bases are TGTGCCAGCAGTGTTGGGGACTACAATGAGCAGTACTTC. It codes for CASSVGDYNEQYF.

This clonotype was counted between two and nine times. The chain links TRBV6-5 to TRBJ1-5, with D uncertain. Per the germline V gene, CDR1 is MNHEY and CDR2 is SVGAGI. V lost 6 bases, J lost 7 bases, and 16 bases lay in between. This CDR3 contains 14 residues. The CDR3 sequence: CASSRGRYDQPQHF. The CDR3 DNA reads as TGTGCCAGCAGCCGAGGGCGGTACGACCAGCCCCAGCATTTT.

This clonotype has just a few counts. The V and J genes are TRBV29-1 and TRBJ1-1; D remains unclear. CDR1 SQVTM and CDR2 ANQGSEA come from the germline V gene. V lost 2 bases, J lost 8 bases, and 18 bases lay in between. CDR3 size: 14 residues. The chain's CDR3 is CSVEKRLAPPEAFF. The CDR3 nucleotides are TGCAGCGTTGAAAAAAGGTTGGCACCACCAGAAGCTTTCTTT.

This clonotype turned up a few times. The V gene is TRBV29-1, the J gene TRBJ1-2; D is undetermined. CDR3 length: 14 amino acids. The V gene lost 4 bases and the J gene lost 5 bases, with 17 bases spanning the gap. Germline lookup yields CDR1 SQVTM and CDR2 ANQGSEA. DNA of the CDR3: TGCAGCGTTGTGTGGGGAATGGGCCGTTATGGCTACACCTTC. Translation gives CSVVWGMGRYGYTF.

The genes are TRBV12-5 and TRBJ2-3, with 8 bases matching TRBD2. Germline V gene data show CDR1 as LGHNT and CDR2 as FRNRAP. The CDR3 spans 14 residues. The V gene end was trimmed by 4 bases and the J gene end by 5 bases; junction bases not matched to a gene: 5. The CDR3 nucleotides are TGTGCTAGTGGTTGGGGACTAGGCGGAGATACGCAGTATTTT. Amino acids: CASGWGLGGDTQYF.

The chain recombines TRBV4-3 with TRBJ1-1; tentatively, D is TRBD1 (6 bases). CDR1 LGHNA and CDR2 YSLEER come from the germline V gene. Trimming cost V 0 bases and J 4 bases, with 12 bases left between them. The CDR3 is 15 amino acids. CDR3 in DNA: TGCGCCAGCAGCCAAGATCCGAGGGGGACCACTGAAGCTTTCTTT. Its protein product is CASSQDPRGTTEAFF.

The CDR3 here is CSARASGGKYNEQFF. The CDR3 DNA sequence: TGCAGTGCTAGGGCTAGCGGGGGTAAATACAATGAGCAGTTCTTC. The genes are TRBV20-1 and TRBJ2-1; 10 nucleotides align to TRBD2. V lost 3 bases and J lost 4; bases outside the gene matches: 6. This CDR3 contains 15 residues. Germline loops: CDR1 DFQATT, CDR2 SNEGSKA (reference sequence).

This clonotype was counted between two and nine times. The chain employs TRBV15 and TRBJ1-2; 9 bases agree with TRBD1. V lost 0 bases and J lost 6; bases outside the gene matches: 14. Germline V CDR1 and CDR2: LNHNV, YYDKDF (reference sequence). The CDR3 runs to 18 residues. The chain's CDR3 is CATSRDPLIQGARDGYTF. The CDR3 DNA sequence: TGTGCCACCAGCAGAGACCCCTTAATACAGGGGGCGCGGGATGGCTACACCTTC.

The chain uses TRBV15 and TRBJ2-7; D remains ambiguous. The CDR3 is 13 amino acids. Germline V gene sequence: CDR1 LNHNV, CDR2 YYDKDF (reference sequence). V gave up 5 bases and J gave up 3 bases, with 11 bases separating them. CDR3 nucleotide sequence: TGTGCCACCAGCCCTAATCCAGGCTACGAGCAGTACTTC. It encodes CATSPNPGYEQYF.